This TCR beta chain was profiled in a study of T cell changes during pregnancy in multiple sclerosis. TCRdb's copy holds only in-frame clones and misses some; the assay was immunoSEQ multiplex PCR. The repertoire holds some 60,000 clones, roughly 91% seen once, with 1% to 1.5% in the top ten. V shed 5 bases and J 1 base; nucleotides not matched to a gene: 3. This CDR3 spans 15 amino acids. Per the germline V gene, CDR1 is SGHNT and CDR2 is YYREEE (reference sequence). This receptor was taken from a female donor with multiple sclerosis, enrolled in a pregnancy study. The sample here was peripheral blood, taken in the second trimester of pregnancy. V usage is TRBV5-4 and J usage is TRBJ2-3; 11 nucleotides align to TRBD2. In nucleotides, the CDR3 is TGTGCCAGCAGAACACTAGCGGGGGGCACAGATACGCAGTATTTT. It is translated as CASRTLAGGTDTQYF.